This T cell receptor (beta chain) was sequenced during a study of blood T cell repertoires in COVID-19 (dated by TCRdb to the early 2020s). For the study in its entirety: Samples from collaborators originated in the United States, Italy and Spain and spanned both the acute and convalescent phases of COVID-19. The material from the prospective study consisted of cDNA or gDNA derived from T cells, B-cell-depleted T cells, or PBMCs. Deeply sampled blood TCRbeta repertoires from subjects exposed to, actively infected with, or recovered from COVID-19 were included in the dataset. The repertoires were made available in a free public database intended to serve as a resource for research on the immune response to SARS-CoV-2. The samples were drawn from two sources: the first 160 participants of the ongoing ImmuneRACE study, and 1,200 or so subjects contributed by 6 global collaborators. The sample metadata nearly always contained a de-identified subject ID, COVID-19 status, age in years and sex. Where available, HLA class I and class II types were obtained from metadata supplied by the sample provider rather than from assay-based typing.

One collaborating source in Seattle enrolled patients while the patients were actively infected and followed the patients over time throughout the course of disease. Whole blood was collected in K2EDTA tubes by collaborating institutions according to the institutions' own protocols. For TCRbeta analysis, collaborators shipped samples as frozen whole blood, isolated PBMCs, or DNA extracted from either of those sample types. TCRbeta CDR3 regions were amplified from genomic DNA using the immunoSEQ Assay, a bias-controlled multiplex PCR. Per the source publication's procedure: The number of nucleated cells in each sample was estimated by amplification of reference gene primers within the assay. To quantify the absolute abundance of each unique TCRbeta CDR3 rearrangement, sequence reads were collapsed and filtered. For each sample, productive Simpson clonality was calculated as the square root of Simpson's diversity index across productive rearrangements. What TCRdb holds here is the immuneACCESS table cut down to in-frame rearrangements. Part of the clones is not present; checked against another copy, under half of the missing clones reflect an unresolved V gene, and the others are unexplained. That table supplies the V and J calls and clone size; D and trimming were determined from the DNA. For this sample the table gives about 95,000 clones, of which around 90% were detected only once. More than 5% of the sample lies in the top ten.

A note on this clone: Its antigen has not been determined. No clone much larger than this one lies a single base away; base qualities are absent.

Paper-wide results and their limitations: How much clinical and demographic metadata was included differed by source and by participant, and the metadata was provided uncurated.

The sequenced sample consisted of peripheral blood. This clonotype originated in a man aged 60 to 69 with COVID-19, enrolled during active disease.

At the DNA level, the sequence is TGTGCCAGCAGCCCAGACTCCAGGGGGCGCTCATATGAGCAGTTCTTC. It codes for CASSPDSRGRSYEQFF. The chain uses TRBV11-2 and TRBJ2-1, and 8 junctional nucleotides match TRBD1. The cysteine opens and the phenylalanine closes a CDR3 of 16 amino acids. Solely the CDR3 DNA is kept, with 48 bases framed from the first base. V and J are trimmed by 5 bases and 8 bases, and the gene matches miss 14 bases of the junction. CDR1 and CDR2 are read off the germline V gene as SGHAT and FQNNGV.